The 28 T cell receptor beta chains below all came from one sample that was sequenced in a study of blood T cell repertoires in COVID-19. The table came from immunoSEQ multiplex PCR; TCRdb's copy has only in-frame clones and leaves some out. The sample has just over 650,000 clones; just under 90% are singletons. Sequences were obtained from peripheral blood. These receptors all stem from a woman aged 18-29 years with acute or convalescent COVID-19.

This chain connects TRBV7-6 to TRBJ2-7, with D perhaps TRBD1 (5 bases). V shed 4 bases and J shed 5 bases, with 12 bases lying between them. There are 13 residues in the CDR3. CDR1 SGHVS and CDR2 FNYEAQ come from the germline V gene. The CDR3 sequence is CASSSPGSNEQYF. The DNA for the CDR3 is TGTGCCAGCAGCTCCCCAGGGTCTAACGAGCAGTACTTC.

The chain has TRBV11-2 and TRBJ2-7; 7 bases line up with TRBD2. The CDR3 extends over 15 amino acids. Per the germline V gene, CDR1 is SGHAT and CDR2 is FQNNGV. V lost 1 base to trimming and J lost 3 bases; unmatched junction nucleotides: 6. The CDR3 loop reads CASSLARTRGYEQYF. The CDR3 nucleotides are TGTGCCAGCAGCTTAGCCCGGACTAGAGGCTACGAGCAGTACTTC.

The chain links TRBV19 to TRBJ2-2, with D possibly matching TRBD2 (6 bases). This CDR3 spans 13 amino acids. The germline V gene encodes CDR1 LNHDA and CDR2 SQIVND (reference sequence). The V end was cut by 8 bases, the J end by 1 base, with 8 bases between. CDR3 protein: CASFGRNTGELFF. Here the CDR3 DNA reads TGTGCCAGTTTCGGGAGGAACACCGGGGAGCTGTTTTTT.

The chain recombines TRBV6-5 with TRBJ2-1, with 11 bases that match TRBD2. This CDR3 has 14 residues. V lost 6 bases and J lost 10; bases outside the gene matches: 8. Germline V gene lookup returns CDR1 MNHEY and CDR2 SVGAGI. Here the CDR3 reads CASSRRLAGNEQFF. The CDR3 coding sequence is TGTGCCAGCAGCCGGCGACTAGCGGGGAACGAGCAGTTCTTC.

This chain connects TRBV9 to TRBJ1-1; D is undetermined. With 0 bases removed from V and 1 base from J, the gap between germline ends came to 7 bases. Germline V gene lookup returns CDR1 SGDLS and CDR2 YYNGEE. The CDR3 spans 14 residues. The chain's CDR3 is CASSVVVTNTEAFF. Here the CDR3 DNA reads TGTGCCAGCAGCGTAGTAGTCACGAACACTGAAGCTTTCTTT.

The chain uses TRBV5-4 and TRBJ2-5, with 10 bases identical to TRBD1. Germline V gene lookup returns CDR1 SGHNT and CDR2 YYREEE (reference sequence). V was clipped by 1 base and J by 4 bases; unmatched bases: 4. The CDR3 is 15 residues long. The CDR3 bases are TGTGCCAGCAGCTTGAGGGACAGGGGCAGAGAGACCCAGTACTTC. Residues: CASSLRDRGRETQYF.

This clone was seen a single time. The chain is built from TRBV10-3 and TRBJ2-7; perhaps TRBD2 as D (7 bases). The CDR3 length is 14 residues. The V end lost 2 bases, the J end lost 4 bases, and 12 bases lay between the germline ends. Per the germline V gene, CDR1 is ENHRY and CDR2 is SYGVKD. This CDR3 is CAISERGGGYEQYF. CDR3 nucleotides: TGTGCCATCAGTGAGAGGGGGGGCGGGTACGAGCAGTACTTC.

The chain uses TRBV9 and TRBJ1-3; no firm D call. V dropped 0 bases and J dropped 4 bases, with 20 bases sitting between them. The V gene's germline CDR1 is SGDLS and CDR2 YYNGEE. The CDR3 is 18 residues long. CDR3 residues: CASSVVGEGISAGNTIYF. The CDR3 coding sequence is TGTGCCAGCAGCGTAGTGGGAGAAGGGATATCAGCCGGAAACACCATATATTTT.

The rearrangement joins TRBV4-1 to TRBJ2-7; the match to TRBD2 covers 8 bases. CDR3 length: 16 amino acids. V shed 0 bases, J shed 1 base, and the junction held 5 bases outside the gene matches. Per germline, CDR1 MGHRA and CDR2 YSYEKL. The CDR3 protein is CASSQDSGGPSYEQYF. CDR3 coding DNA: TGCGCCAGCAGCCAAGATTCGGGGGGGCCGTCCTACGAGCAGTACTTC.

The V call is TRBV25-1, the J call TRBJ2-5; D is unclear. The CDR3 extends over 15 amino acids. Germline values: CDR1 MGHDK, CDR2 SYGVNS. Trimming removed 2 bases at V and 5 bases at J, with 15 bases between. The CDR3 coding sequence is TGTGCCAGCAGTGAACTCGGCGGCCGACCGGAGACCCAGTACTTC. Amino acid sequence: CASSELGGRPETQYF.

The CDR3 region is CASSFQGRNEAFF. The CDR3, as DNA: TGTGCCAGCAGTTTTCAGGGGCGGAATGAAGCTTTCTTT. The J gene is TRBJ1-1, the V gene TRBV12-3 or TRBV12-4; weak D call: TRBD1 (6 bases). This CDR3 has 13 residues. V shed 3 bases and J shed 7 bases, with 12 bases lying between them.

The V gene is TRBV24-1, the J gene TRBJ2-3; D is perhaps TRBD2 (5 bases). CDR3 length: 15 amino acids. CDR1 is KGHDR and CDR2 is SFDVKD in the germline V gene. V dropped 1 base and J dropped 6 bases, with 13 bases sitting between them. This CDR3 reads CATSDFNPGSDTQYF. Here the CDR3 DNA reads TGTGCCACCAGTGATTTTAACCCGGGGTCGGATACGCAGTATTTT.

In this sample, this clone turned up once. This chain joins TRBV3-1 (or the pseudogene TRBV3-2) and TRBJ1-3, with D tentatively TRBD1 (5 bases). V lost 2 bases, J lost 0 bases, and 11 bases lay in between. Germline loops: CDR1 LGHDT, CDR2 YNNKEL (reference sequence). This CDR3 is built from 16 residues. The CDR3: CASSQSNGASGNTIYF. In DNA, the CDR3 is TGTGCCAGCAGCCAAAGTAATGGGGCCTCTGGAAACACCATATATTTT.

The chain couples TRBV5-1 to TRBJ1-1, with TRBD1 matching 9 bases. Germline V gene lookup returns CDR1 SGHRS and CDR2 YFSETQ. The CDR3 is made up of 14 amino acids. Trimming removed 2 bases from V and 5 bases from J; junction bases left unmatched: 4. This chain's CDR3 is CASSLQGAGTEAFF. For the CDR3, the DNA is TGCGCCAGCAGCTTACAGGGGGCGGGGACTGAAGCTTTCTTT.

The gene calls are TRBV5-4 and TRBJ2-1, with 13 bases aligning to TRBD2. Looked up from germline, CDR1 is SGHNT and CDR2 is YYREEE (reference sequence). With 1 base clipped from V and 8 bases from J, the junction kept 3 bases outside the gene matches. There are 15 residues in the CDR3. CDR3 DNA: TGTGCCAGCAGCTTGACTAGCGGGGGGGGTTATGAGCAGTTCTTC. It is translated as CASSLTSGGGYEQFF.

The J gene is TRBJ2-3, the V gene TRBV29-1; the match to TRBD1 covers 9 bases. This CDR3 region has 15 residues. Trimming cost V 3 bases and J 4 bases; bases outside gene matches: 8. The germline V gene encodes CDR1 SQVTM and CDR2 ANQGSEA. CDR3 region: CSVEEDRGGPDTQYF. In DNA, the CDR3 is TGCAGCGTTGAGGAGGACAGGGGAGGACCAGATACGCAGTATTTT.

For this clone: The sample has other DNA sequences that encode this CDR3 too. The genes are TRBV30 and TRBJ1-5; D possibly corresponds to TRBD1 (6 bases). From germline, CDR1 is GTSNPN and CDR2 SVGIG (reference sequence). This CDR3 has 13 residues. The V and J ends lost 2 bases and 4 bases respectively, with 9 bases between them. CDR3 sequence: CAWSLQGNQPQHF. The CDR3 DNA reads as TGTGCCTGGAGTCTCCAGGGGAATCAGCCCCAGCATTTT.

In its sample, this clone was seen a few times. The V gene is TRBV19, the J gene TRBJ1-5; D is ambiguous. Germline CDR1 is LNHDA and CDR2 is SQIVND (reference sequence). The ends were cut back, 3 bases at V and 0 bases at J, with 18 bases in the middle. This CDR3 comprises 18 residues. The CDR3 DNA reads as TGTGCCAGTAGTATGGAGGGTACCAAAGCTTATAGCAATCAGCCCCAGCATTTT. Translating it yields CASSMEGTKAYSNQPQHF.

The rearrangement uses TRBV5-1 and TRBJ1-1; tentatively, D is TRBD1 (6 bases). V gave up 4 bases and J gave up 5 bases, with 15 bases separating them. Germline V gene sequence: CDR1 SGHRS, CDR2 YFSETQ. The CDR3 is made up of 14 amino acids. The CDR3: CASSPGQSWTEAFF. The CDR3 DNA reads TGCGCCAGCAGCCCTGGACAGTCGTGGACTGAAGCTTTCTTT.

The chain combines TRBV5-1 with TRBJ1-1; no firm D call. V gave up 4 bases and J gave up 3 bases, with 10 bases separating them. Germline V CDR1 and CDR2: SGHRS, YFSETQ. This CDR3 spans 13 amino acids. CDR3 sequence: CASSRDGDTEAFF. CDR3 nucleotides: TGCGCCAGCAGCCGTGACGGGGACACTGAAGCTTTCTTT.

The genes are TRBV27 and TRBJ2-7, with 8 bases aligning to TRBD1. CDR3 length equals 12 residues. The V gene end was trimmed by 7 bases and the J gene end by 3 bases; junction bases not matched to a gene: 2. Germline CDR1 MNHEY, CDR2 SMNVEV (reference sequence). The CDR3: CASKDRDYEQYF. CDR3 in DNA: TGTGCCAGCAAGGACAGGGACTACGAGCAGTACTTC.

The chain employs TRBV6-1 and TRBJ2-7; 7 bases map to TRBD1. The CDR3 length is 14 residues. The V segment lost 3 bases and the J segment 5 bases; nucleotides outside the gene matches: 7. Germline V gene sequence: CDR1 MNHNS, CDR2 SASEGT. CDR3 sequence: CASSEWQGDHEQYF. CDR3 nucleotides: TGTGCCAGCAGTGAGTGGCAGGGGGACCACGAGCAGTACTTC.

This clone has only a few counts. CDR3 DNA: TGCGCCAGCAGCCAAGATAGCGGGGGGGGCCAAGAGACCCAGTACTTC. It yields the protein CASSQDSGGGQETQYF. V is TRBV4-3 and J is TRBJ2-5; 11 bases are a match to TRBD2. V gave up 0 bases and J gave up 1 base; unmatched junction bases: 1. The CDR3 totals 16 residues. Germline V CDR1 and CDR2: LGHNA, YSLEER.

The chain recombines TRBV18 with TRBJ2-2, with TRBD2 matching 14 bases. V gave up 0 bases and J gave up 2 bases; unmatched junction bases: 2. This CDR3 comprises 18 residues. Per the germline V gene, CDR1 is KGHSH and CDR2 is LQKENI. The CDR3 coding sequence is TGTGCCAGCTCACCACCAGGACTAGCGGGGGGTAACACCGGGGAGCTGTTTTTT. This codes for CASSPPGLAGGNTGELFF.

The genes are TRBV11-2 and TRBJ1-2; D may be TRBD1 (6 bases). This CDR3 has 15 residues. CDR1 SGHAT and CDR2 FQNNGV come from the germline V gene. V was pared by 5 bases and J by 4 bases, with 17 bases between. CDR3 in DNA: TGTGCCAGCAGCCGAGGGGTCACAGGGCGCTATGGCTACACCTTC. Translation gives CASSRGVTGRYGYTF.

The chain couples TRBV25-1 to TRBJ2-1; tentative D call: TRBD2 (5 bases). The CDR3 spans 17 residues. V lost 0 bases and J lost 3, with 15 bases in between. The germline V gene encodes CDR1 MGHDK and CDR2 SYGVNS. The CDR3 bases are TGTGCCAGCAGTGAATATTCGGGGTGGGGAGACTACAATGAGCAGTTCTTC. Translated: CASSEYSGWGDYNEQFF.

The genes are TRBV24-1 and TRBJ2-1, with 9 bases that match TRBD2. Looked up from germline, CDR1 is KGHDR and CDR2 is SFDVKD. The length of the CDR3 is 14 residues. J was trimmed by 14 bases and V by 3 bases; bases with no gene match: 10. The CDR3 is CATSDASGNKGEFF. The CDR3 DNA is TGTGCCACCAGTGATGCTAGCGGGAACAAAGGGGAGTTCTTC.

Concerning this clone itself: Different DNA sequences within this sample yield the same CDR3. The chain joins TRBV4-1 to TRBJ1-2; the match to TRBD1 covers 7 bases. CDR1 and CDR2 from the germline V gene are MGHRA and YSYEKL. CDR3 size: 14 residues. Trimming took 6 bases from V and 3 from J; bases not matched to a gene: 7. The chain's CDR3 is CASSQPGQYYGYTF. The CDR3 DNA follows: TGCGCCAGCAGTCAACCGGGACAGTACTATGGCTACACCTTC.